This T cell receptor (beta chain) derives from a study of patients and donors after allogeneic stem cell transplantation. TCRdb recomputed calls from the RT-PCR reads with MiXCR, one row per CDR3 protein. The sample records 200,000 to 250,000 distinct CDR3 sequences, 14% being singletons. V was pared by 11 bases and J by 5 bases, with 21 bases between. CDR1 SNHLY and CDR2 FYNNEI come from the germline V gene. The CDR3 runs 14 residues. Sequencing was carried out using blood, either unsorted or a sorted T cell fraction (not recorded which). The clonotype originates from a human donor who was either an allogeneic HSCT recipient or a stem cell or donor lymphocyte infusion donor (not recorded which). It is not recorded whose cells these are; they may come from a transplant donor. V is TRBV2 and J is TRBJ1-2; D perhaps matches TRBD1 (6 bases). This CDR3 is CAGGRDRGQYGYTF. In DNA form, the CDR3 reads TGTGCCGGGGGCAGGGATCGCGGTCAATATGGCTACACCTTC.